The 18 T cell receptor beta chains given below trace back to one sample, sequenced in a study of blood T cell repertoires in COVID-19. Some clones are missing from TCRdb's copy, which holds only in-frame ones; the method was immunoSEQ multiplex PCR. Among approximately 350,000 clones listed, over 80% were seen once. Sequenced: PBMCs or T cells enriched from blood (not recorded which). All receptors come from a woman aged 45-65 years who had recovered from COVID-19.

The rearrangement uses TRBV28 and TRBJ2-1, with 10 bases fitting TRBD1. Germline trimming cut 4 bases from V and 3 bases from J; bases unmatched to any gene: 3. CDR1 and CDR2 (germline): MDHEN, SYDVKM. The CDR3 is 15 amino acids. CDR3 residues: CASSWGTGVYNEQFF. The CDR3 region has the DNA TGTGCCAGCAGTTGGGGGACAGGGGTCTACAATGAGCAGTTCTTC.

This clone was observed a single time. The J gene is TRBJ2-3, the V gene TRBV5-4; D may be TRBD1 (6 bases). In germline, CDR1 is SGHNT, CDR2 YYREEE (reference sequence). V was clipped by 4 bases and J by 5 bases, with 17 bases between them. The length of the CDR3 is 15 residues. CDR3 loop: CASSLKTGGLDTQYF. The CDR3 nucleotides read TGTGCCAGCAGCCTAAAGACAGGCGGATTAGATACGCAGTATTTT.

DNA of the CDR3: TGTGCCAGCAAAAATGCGGGGACGGCATTCCCACCCCTCCACTTT. This gives the protein CASKNAGTAFPPLHF. The V call is TRBV19, the J call TRBJ1-6; D may be TRBD1 (5 bases). V gave up 9 bases and J gave up 11 bases, with 23 bases separating them. This CDR3 has 15 residues. The germline gives CDR1 LNHDA, CDR2 SQIVND (reference sequence).

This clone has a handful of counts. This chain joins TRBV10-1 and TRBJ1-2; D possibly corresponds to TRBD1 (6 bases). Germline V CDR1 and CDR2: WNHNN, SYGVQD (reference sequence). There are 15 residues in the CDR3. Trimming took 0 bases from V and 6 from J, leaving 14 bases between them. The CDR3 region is CASSESTRRGHGYTF. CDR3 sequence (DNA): TGCGCCAGCAGTGAGTCGACTCGCAGGGGACATGGCTACACCTTC.

The CDR3 protein is CASSFWGSGTEAFF. CDR3 in DNA: TGTGCCAGCAGCTTCTGGGGCTCCGGGACTGAAGCTTTCTTT. This chain uses TRBV3-1 (or the pseudogene TRBV3-2) with TRBJ1-1; D is perhaps TRBD1 (5 bases). The V gene lost 5 bases and the J gene lost 5 bases, with 15 bases spanning the gap. Germline CDR1 LGHDT, CDR2 YNNKEL (reference sequence). The CDR3 has 14 amino acids.

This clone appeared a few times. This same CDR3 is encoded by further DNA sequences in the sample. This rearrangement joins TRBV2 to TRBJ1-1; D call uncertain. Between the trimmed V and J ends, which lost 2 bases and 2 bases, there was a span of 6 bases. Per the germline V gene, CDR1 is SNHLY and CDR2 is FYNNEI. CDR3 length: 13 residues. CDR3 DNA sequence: TGTGCCAGCAGTGAATCGGTAAACACTGAAGCTTTCTTT. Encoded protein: CASSESVNTEAFF.

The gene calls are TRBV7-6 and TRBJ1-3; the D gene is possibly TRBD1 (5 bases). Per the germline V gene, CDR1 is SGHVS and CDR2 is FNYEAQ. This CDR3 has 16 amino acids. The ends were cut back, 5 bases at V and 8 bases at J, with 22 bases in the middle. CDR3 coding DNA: TGTGCCAGCAGCCCCTACCCTCAGGGCAGTGGGGACACCATATATTTT. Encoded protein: CASSPYPQGSGDTIYF.

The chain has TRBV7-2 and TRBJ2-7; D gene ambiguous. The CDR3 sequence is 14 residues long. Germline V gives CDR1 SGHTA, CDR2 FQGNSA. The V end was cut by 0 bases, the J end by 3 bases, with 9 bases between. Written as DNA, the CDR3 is TGTGCCAGCAGCTTAGCACACGCTAGCTACGAGCAGTACTTC. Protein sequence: CASSLAHASYEQYF.

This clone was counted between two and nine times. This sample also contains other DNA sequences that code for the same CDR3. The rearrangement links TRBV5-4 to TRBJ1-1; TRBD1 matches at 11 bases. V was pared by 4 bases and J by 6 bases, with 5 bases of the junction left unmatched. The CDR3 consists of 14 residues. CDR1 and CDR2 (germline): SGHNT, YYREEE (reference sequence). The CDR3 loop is CASSPGTGGPEAFF. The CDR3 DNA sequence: TGTGCCAGCAGCCCTGGGACAGGGGGACCTGAAGCTTTCTTT. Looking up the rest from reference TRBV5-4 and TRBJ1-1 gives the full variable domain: ETGVTQSPTHLIKTRGQQVTLRCSSQSGHNTVSWYQQALGQGPQFIFQYYREEENGRGNFPPRFSGLQFPNYSSELNVNALELDDSALYLCASSPGTGGPEAFFGQGTRLTVV.

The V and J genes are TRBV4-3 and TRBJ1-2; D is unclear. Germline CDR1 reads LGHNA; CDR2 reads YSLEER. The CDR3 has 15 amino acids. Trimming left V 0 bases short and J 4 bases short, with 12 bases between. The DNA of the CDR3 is TGCGCCAGCAGCCAAGATTGGCAGTACGCCTATGGCTACACCTTC. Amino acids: CASSQDWQYAYGYTF.

CDR3 DNA: TGTGCCAGCAGACACCGAGGGACAGCCACGGGAGGCTACACCTTC. Translated, it gives CASRHRGTATGGYTF. The rearrangement uses TRBV27 and TRBJ1-2; TRBD1 agrees at 7 bases. Germline trimming cut 6 bases from V and 8 bases from J; bases unmatched to any gene: 15. The germline V gene has CDR1 MNHEY and CDR2 SMNVEV (reference sequence). The length of the CDR3 is 15 residues.

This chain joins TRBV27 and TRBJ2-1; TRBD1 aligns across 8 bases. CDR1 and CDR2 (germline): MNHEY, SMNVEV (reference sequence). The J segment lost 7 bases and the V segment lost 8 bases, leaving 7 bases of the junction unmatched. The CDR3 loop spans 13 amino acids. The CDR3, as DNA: TGTGCCAGCGGACCGGGACAGGTGAATGAGCAGTTCTTC. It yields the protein CASGPGQVNEQFF.

CDR3 sequence: CASSTTGNQETQYF. The CDR3 DNA is TGTGCCAGCAGTACGACAGGGAATCAAGAGACCCAGTACTTC. The chain is built from TRBV6-5 and TRBJ2-5, with 7 bases identical to TRBD1. This CDR3 has 14 residues. Trimming removed 5 bases from V and 2 bases from J; junction bases left unmatched: 5. The germline V gene encodes CDR1 MNHEY and CDR2 SVGAGI.

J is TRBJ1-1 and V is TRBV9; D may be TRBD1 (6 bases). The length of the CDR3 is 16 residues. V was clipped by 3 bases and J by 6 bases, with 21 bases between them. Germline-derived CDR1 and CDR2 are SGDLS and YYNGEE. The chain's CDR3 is CASSEGGLVGLSEAFF. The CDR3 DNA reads TGTGCCAGCAGCGAGGGGGGGCTGGTGGGTCTATCTGAAGCTTTCTTT.

This chain's CDR3 is CASSGGQPTQYF. Here the CDR3 DNA reads TGCGCCAGCAGTGGGGGACAGCCTACGCAGTATTTT. The V call is TRBV10-2, the J call TRBJ2-3; 7 bases agree with TRBD1. The CDR3 runs 12 residues. The J segment lost 8 bases and the V segment lost 4 bases, leaving 3 bases of the junction unmatched. Looked up from germline, CDR1 is WSHSY and CDR2 is SAAADI.

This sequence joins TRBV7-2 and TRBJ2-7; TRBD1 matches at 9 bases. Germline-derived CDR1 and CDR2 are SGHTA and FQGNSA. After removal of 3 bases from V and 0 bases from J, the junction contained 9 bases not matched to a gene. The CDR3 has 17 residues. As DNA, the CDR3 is TGTGCCAGCAGCTTGTGGACAGGGGAGGTCCGCTCCTACGAGCAGTACTTC. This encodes CASSLWTGEVRSYEQYF.

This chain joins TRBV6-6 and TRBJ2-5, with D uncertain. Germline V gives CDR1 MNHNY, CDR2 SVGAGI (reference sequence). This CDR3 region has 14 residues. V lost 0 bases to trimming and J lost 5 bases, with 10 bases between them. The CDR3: CASSYSTQRETQYF. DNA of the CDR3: TGTGCCAGCAGTTACTCGACCCAGAGGGAGACCCAGTACTTC.

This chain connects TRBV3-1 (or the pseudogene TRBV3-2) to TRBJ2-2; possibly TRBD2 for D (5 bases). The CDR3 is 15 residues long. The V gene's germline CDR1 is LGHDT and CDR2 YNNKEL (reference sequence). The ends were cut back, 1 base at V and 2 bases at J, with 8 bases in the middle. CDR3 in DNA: TGTGCCAGCAGCCAAGCCAGACTAAACACCGGGGAGCTGTTTTTT. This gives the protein CASSQARLNTGELFF.